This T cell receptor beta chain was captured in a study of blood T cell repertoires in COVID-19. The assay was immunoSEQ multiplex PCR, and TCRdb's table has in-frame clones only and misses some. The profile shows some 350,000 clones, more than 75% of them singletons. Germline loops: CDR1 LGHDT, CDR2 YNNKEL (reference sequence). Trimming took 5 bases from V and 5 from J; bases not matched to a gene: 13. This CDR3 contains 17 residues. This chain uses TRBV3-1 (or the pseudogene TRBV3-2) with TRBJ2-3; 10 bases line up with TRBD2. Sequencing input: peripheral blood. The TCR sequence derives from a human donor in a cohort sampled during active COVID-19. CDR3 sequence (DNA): TGTGCCAGCAGCAACACCGGGACTAGCGCTTCACTAGATACGCAGTATTTT. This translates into CASSNTGTSASLDTQYF.